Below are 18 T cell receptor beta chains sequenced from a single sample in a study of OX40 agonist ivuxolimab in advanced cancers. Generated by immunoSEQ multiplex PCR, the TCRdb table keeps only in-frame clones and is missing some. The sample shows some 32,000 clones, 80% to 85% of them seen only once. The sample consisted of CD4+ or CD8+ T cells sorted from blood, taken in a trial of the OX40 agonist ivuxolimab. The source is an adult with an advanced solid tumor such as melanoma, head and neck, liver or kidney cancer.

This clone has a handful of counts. CDR3 bases: TGTGCCTGGAGTGGGGGGCGGCTGAACACTGAAGCTTTCTTT. Translating gives CAWSGGRLNTEAFF. The chain combines TRBV30 with TRBJ1-1, with a tentative D call TRBD1 (6 bases). This CDR3 has 14 amino acids. Germline V lookup: CDR1 GTSNPN, CDR2 SVGIG (reference sequence). V dropped 1 base and J dropped 0 bases, with 9 bases sitting between them.

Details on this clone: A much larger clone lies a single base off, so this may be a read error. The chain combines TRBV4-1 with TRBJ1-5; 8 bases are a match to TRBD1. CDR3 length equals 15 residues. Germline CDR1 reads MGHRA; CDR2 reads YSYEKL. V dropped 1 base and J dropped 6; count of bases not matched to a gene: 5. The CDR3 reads CASSQVAGGGQPQHF. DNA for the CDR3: TGCGCCAGCAGCCAAGTCGCAGGGGGCGGTCAGCCCCAGCATTTT.

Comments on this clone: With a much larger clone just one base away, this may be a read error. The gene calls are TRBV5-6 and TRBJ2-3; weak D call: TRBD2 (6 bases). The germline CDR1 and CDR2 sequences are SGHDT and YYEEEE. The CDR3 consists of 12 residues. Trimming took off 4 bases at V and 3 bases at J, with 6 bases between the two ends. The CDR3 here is CASSAGTDTQYF. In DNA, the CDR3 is TGTGCCAGCAGCGCGGGGACAGATACGCAGTATTTT.

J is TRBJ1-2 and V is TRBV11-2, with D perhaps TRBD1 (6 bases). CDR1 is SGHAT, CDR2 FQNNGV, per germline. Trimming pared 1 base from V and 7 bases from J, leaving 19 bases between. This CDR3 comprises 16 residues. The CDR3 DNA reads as TGTGCCAGCAGCTTAGCATACAGGGCACTTAGCGGTGGCTACACCTTC. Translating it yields CASSLAYRALSGGYTF.

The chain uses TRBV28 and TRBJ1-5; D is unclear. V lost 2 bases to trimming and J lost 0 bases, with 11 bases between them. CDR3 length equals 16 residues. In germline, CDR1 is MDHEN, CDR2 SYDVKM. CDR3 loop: CASSLEGGGSNQPQHF. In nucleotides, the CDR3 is TGTGCCAGCAGTTTAGAGGGAGGCGGTAGCAATCAGCCCCAGCATTTT.

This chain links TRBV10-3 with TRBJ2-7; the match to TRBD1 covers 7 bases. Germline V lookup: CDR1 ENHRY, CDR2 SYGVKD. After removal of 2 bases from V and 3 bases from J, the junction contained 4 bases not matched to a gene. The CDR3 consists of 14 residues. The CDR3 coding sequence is TGTGCCATCAGTGAGAGGGACAGCTTCTACGAGCAGTACTTC. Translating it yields CAISERDSFYEQYF.

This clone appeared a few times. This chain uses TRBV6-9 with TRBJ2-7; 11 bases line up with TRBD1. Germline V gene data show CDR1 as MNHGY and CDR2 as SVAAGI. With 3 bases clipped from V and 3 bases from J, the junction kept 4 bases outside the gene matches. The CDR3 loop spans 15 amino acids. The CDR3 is CASSYSGTGGYEQYF. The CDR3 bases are TGTGCCAGCAGTTACTCCGGGACAGGGGGCTACGAGCAGTACTTC.

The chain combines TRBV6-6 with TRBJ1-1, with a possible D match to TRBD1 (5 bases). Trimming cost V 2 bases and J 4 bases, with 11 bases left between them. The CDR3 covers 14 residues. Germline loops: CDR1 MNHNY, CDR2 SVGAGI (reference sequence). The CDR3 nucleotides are TGTGCCAGCAGTTACACGGACGGGGCCACTGAAGCTTTCTTT. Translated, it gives CASSYTDGATEAFF.

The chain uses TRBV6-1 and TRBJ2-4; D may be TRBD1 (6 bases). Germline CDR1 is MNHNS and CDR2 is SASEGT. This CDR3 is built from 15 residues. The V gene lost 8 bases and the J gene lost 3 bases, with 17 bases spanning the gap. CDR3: CASEGSGEIKNIQYF. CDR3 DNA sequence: TGTGCCAGCGAGGGGTCAGGGGAAATCAAAAACATTCAGTACTTC.

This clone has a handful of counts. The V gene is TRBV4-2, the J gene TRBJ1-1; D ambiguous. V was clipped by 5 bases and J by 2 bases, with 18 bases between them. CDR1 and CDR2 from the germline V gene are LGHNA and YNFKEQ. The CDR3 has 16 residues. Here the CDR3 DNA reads TGTGCCAGCAGCGCAACGAGAAGGGTGGGAAACACTGAAGCTTTCTTT. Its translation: CASSATRRVGNTEAFF.

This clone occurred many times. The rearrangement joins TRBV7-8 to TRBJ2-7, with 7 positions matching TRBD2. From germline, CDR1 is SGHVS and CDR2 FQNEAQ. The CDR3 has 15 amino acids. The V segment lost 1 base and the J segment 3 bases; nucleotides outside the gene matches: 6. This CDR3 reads CASSLDFTSDYEQYF. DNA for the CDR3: TGTGCCAGCAGCTTAGATTTTACTAGCGACTACGAGCAGTACTTC.

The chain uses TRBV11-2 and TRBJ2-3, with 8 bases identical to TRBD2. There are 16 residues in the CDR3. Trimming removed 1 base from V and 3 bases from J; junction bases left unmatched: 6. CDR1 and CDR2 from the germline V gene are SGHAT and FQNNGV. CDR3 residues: CASSLGAGGGTDTQYF. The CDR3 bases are TGTGCCAGCAGCTTAGGGGCGGGAGGAGGTACAGATACGCAGTATTTT.

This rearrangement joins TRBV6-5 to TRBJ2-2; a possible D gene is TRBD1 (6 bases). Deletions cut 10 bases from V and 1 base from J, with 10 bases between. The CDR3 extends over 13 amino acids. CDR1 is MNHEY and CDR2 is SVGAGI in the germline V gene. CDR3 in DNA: TGTGCCACCCAGGACAGGAACACCGGGGAGCTGTTTTTT. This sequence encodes CATQDRNTGELFF.

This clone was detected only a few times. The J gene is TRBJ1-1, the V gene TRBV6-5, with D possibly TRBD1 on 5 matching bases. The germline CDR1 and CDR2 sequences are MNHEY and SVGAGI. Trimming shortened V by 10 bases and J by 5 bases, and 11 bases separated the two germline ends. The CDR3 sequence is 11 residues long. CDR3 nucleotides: TGTGCCACCCTGGGGGGGACTGAAGCTTTCTTT. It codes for CATLGGTEAFF.

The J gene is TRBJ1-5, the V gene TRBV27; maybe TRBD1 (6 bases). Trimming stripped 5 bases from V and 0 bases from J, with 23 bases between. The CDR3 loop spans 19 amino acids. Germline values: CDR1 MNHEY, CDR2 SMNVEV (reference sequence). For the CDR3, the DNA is TGTGCCAGCAGTCCACTCGCCGGGACAAAAGGATATAGCAATCAGCCCCAGCATTTT. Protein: CASSPLAGTKGYSNQPQHF.

The CDR3 is CASSTRTGYLPTEFYGYTF. CDR3 bases: TGTGCCAGTAGTACCCGGACAGGTTATCTCCCGACAGAATTCTATGGCTACACCTTC. The genes are TRBV19 and TRBJ1-2; 7 bases map to TRBD1. Per the germline V gene, CDR1 is LNHDA and CDR2 is SQIVND (reference sequence). V shed 4 bases and J 4 bases; nucleotides not matched to a gene: 21. CDR3 length equals 19 residues.

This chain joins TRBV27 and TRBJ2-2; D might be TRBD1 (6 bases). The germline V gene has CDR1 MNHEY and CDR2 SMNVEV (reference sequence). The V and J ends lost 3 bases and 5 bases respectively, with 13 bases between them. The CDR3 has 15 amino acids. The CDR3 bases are TGTGCCAGCAGTTTTGTGCCCCAGGGGACCGGGGAGCTGTTTTTT. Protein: CASSFVPQGTGELFF.

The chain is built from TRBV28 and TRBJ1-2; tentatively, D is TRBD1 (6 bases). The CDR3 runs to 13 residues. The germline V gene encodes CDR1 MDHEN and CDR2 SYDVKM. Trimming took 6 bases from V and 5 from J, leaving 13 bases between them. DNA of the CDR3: TGTGCCAGCAGCCCGACAGGAACTTATGGCTACACCTTC. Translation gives CASSPTGTYGYTF.